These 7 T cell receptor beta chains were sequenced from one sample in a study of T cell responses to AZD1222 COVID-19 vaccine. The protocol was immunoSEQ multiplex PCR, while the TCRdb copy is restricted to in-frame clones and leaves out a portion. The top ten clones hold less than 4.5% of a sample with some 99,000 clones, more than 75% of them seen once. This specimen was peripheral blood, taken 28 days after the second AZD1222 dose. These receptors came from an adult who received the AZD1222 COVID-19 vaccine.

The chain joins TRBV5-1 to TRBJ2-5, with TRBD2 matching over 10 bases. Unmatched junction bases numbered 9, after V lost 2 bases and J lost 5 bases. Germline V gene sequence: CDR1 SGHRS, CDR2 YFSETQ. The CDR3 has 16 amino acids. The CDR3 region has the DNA TGCGCCAGCAGCTTAAGGAGCGGGGGGGCCCTGGAGACCCAGTACTTC. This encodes CASSLRSGGALETQYF.

The CDR3 spells CASGAGQGRDTQYF. In DNA, the CDR3 is TGTGCTAGTGGTGCCGGACAGGGGAGAGATACGCAGTATTTT. The rearrangement links TRBV12-5 to TRBJ2-3; 9 bases are shared with TRBD1. The V gene's germline CDR1 is LGHNT and CDR2 FRNRAP. This CDR3 is 14 amino acids long. V lost 5 bases to trimming and J lost 5 bases; unmatched junction nucleotides: 5.

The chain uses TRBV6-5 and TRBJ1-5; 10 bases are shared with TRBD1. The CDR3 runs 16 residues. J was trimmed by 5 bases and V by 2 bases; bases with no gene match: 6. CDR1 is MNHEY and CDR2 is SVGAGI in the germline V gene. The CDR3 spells CASSYRLGQGDQPQHF. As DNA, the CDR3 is TGTGCCAGCAGTTACCGTTTAGGACAGGGGGATCAGCCCCAGCATTTT.

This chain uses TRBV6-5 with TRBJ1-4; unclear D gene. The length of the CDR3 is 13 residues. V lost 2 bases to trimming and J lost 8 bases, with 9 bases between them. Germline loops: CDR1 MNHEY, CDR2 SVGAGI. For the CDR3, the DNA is TGTGCCAGCAGTTACAGGTCTAGCGAAAAACTGTTTTTT. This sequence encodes CASSYRSSEKLFF.

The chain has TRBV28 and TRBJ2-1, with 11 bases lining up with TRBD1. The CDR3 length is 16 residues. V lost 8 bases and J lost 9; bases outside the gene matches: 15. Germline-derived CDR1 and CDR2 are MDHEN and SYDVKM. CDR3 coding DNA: TGTGCCAGCTGCCCCCTTTATGGGACAGGGGGGGTTGAGCAGTTCTTC. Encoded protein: CASCPLYGTGGVEQFF. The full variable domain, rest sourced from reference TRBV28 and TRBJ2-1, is DVKVTQSSRYLVKRTGEKVFLECVQDMDHENMFWYRQDPGLGLRLIYFSYDVKMKEKGDIPEGYSVSREKKERFSLILESASTNQTSMYLCASCPLYGTGGVEQFFGPGTRLTVL.

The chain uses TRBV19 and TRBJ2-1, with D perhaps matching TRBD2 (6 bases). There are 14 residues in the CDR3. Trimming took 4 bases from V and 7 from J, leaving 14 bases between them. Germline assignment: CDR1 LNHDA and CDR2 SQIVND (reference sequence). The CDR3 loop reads CASSRGLAVNEQFF. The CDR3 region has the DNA TGTGCCAGTAGTAGGGGGTTAGCGGTGAATGAGCAGTTCTTC.

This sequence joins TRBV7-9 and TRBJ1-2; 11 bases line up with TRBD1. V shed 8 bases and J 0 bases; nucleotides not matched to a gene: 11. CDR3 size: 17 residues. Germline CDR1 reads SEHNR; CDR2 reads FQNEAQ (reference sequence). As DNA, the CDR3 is TGTGCCAGCGGCGGGACAGGGGGTTTGGGGCCTAACTATGGCTACACCTTC. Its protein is CASGGTGGLGPNYGYTF.